The T cell receptor (beta chain) described here comes from a study of blood T cell repertoires in COVID-19. Turning to the study itself: The cDNA or gDNA used as material had been derived from T cells, B-cell-depleted T cells, or PBMCs.

Repertoires were generated with immunoSEQ multiplex PCR, while TCRdb's copy carries only in-frame clones and drops some. The sample lists about 140,000 clones; roughly 88% were seen once. This CDR3 region has 13 residues. CDR1 and CDR2 from the germline V gene are SQVTM and ANQGSEA. Trimming took 6 bases from V and 8 from J; bases not matched to a gene: 12. The clonotype originates from a man in his 60s with active or convalescent COVID-19. The V and J genes are TRBV29-1 and TRBJ1-2, with TRBD1 matching over 7 bases. The sample was peripheral blood. The CDR3 loop is CSVPQGPGGGYTF. The CDR3 DNA reads TGCAGCGTCCCCCAGGGGCCAGGGGGAGGCTACACCTTC. Together with reference TRBV29-1 and TRBJ1-2, the CDR3 gives the full variable domain: SAVISQKPSRDICQRGTSLTIQCQVDSQVTMMFWYRQQPGQSLTLIATANQGSEATYESGFVIDKFPISRPNLTFSTLTVSNMSPEDSSIYLCSVPQGPGGGYTFGSGTRLTVV.